Described below is a single TCR beta chain sequence and its context. This record belongs to a study of OX40 agonist ivuxolimab in advanced cancers. Sequenced by immunoSEQ multiplex PCR; TCRdb stores in-frame clones only, minus some. Counted here are about 77,000 clones, 85% occurring once; the ten biggest clones make up less than 0.75%. This CDR3 comprises 16 residues. Trimming cost V 4 bases and J 1 base; bases outside gene matches: 10. Germline CDR1 reads SGDLS; CDR2 reads YYNGEE. The sequence derives from an adult with an advanced solid tumor such as melanoma, head and neck, liver or kidney cancer. The starting material was CD4+ or CD8+ T cells sorted from blood, obtained in a trial of the OX40 agonist ivuxolimab. The chain uses TRBV9 and TRBJ2-7, with 8 nucleotides matching TRBD1. The CDR3 DNA sequence: TGTGCCAGCAGCCCTAGGGGAGGACAGGGTTCCTACGAGCAGTACTTC. Translation: CASSPRGGQGSYEQYF.